These T cell receptor beta chains were read from a single sample in a study of blood T cell repertoires in COVID-19. Generated by immunoSEQ multiplex PCR, the TCRdb table keeps only in-frame clones and is missing some. The repertoire holds 130,000 to 150,000 clones, with roughly 85% as singletons. The sequencing sample was made of peripheral blood. These receptors were collected from a woman aged 55 to 70 with COVID-19, enrolled during active disease. The CDR3 runs from the conserved cysteine through the conserved F or W. D genes are given only for firm matches. Size is stated for part of the rows, as once, few or many counts, or as a class when the clone is expanded.

>TRBJ1-4|.|TRBV25-1|once
TGTGCCAGCAGTCCCCTCCCGTCCGGGGTGAATGAAAAACTGTTTTTT
CASSPLPSGVNEKLFF
>TRBJ2-4|TRBD1|TRBV2|.
TGTGCCAGCAGTCGGGACAGGGGAGGAAACATTCAGTACTTC
CASSRDRGGNIQYF
>TRBJ2-7|TRBD1|TRBV6-1|.
TGTGCCAGCAGTGAATTAGGACAGGTCCCCTACGAGCAGTACTTC
CASSELGQVPYEQYF
>TRBJ2-1|.|TRBV29-1|once
TGCAGCGTTTTAGCAGGGATTAGTCCCTACAATGAGCAGTTCTTC
CSVLAGISPYNEQFF
>TRBJ1-2|.|TRBV5-1|.
TGCGCCAGCAGCTCACAGGCCTTTCTTAACTATGGCTACACCTTC
CASSSQAFLNYGYTF
>TRBJ1-2|.|TRBV12-3/TRBV12-4|.
TGTGCCAGCAGTGCAGGTCCGGGGTCCTACACCTTC
CASSAGPGSYTF
>TRBJ2-5|TRBD2|TRBV4-1|.
TGCGCCAGCAGCCAACGGACTAGCGGGGGGCAAGAGACCCAGTACTTC
CASSQRTSGGQETQYF
>TRBJ2-7|TRBD1|TRBV7-8|.
TGTGCCAGCAGCCCGCGTCGGGGACAGGGTGTGGACGAGCAGTACTTC
CASSPRRGQGVDEQYF
>TRBJ1-1|.|TRBV3-1/TRBV3-2|.
TGTGCCAGCAGCCAGGGAGGGCCCGGACCTCGGGCTTTCTTT
CASSQGGPGPRAFF
>TRBJ1-4|.|TRBV4-1|.
TGCGCCAGCAGCCTCTCCAGGGTTGCAACTAATGAAAAACTGTTTTTT
CASSLSRVATNEKLFF
>TRBJ2-2|TRBD1|TRBV20-1|once
TGCAGTGCTAGTCGCCGGGCAGGGGGAACCGGGGAGCTGTTTTTT
CSASRRAGGTGELFF
>TRBJ2-5|TRBD2|TRBV19|once
TGTGCCAGTAGTCCTAGGCCCGGGACTAGCGTAGAGACCCAGTACTTC
CASSPRPGTSVETQYF
>TRBJ2-1|TRBD2|TRBV5-1|once
TGCGCCAGCAGCTCGGGACTAGCGTTCGAGGAGCAGTTCTTC
CASSSGLAFEEQFF
>TRBJ1-6|.|TRBV3-1/TRBV3-2|.
TGTGCCAGCAGCCAAGAGAGGCCGGCGAATAATTCACCCCTCCACTTT
CASSQERPANNSPLHF
>TRBJ2-5|.|TRBV10-2|.
TGCGCCAGCAGTGAGTCCTTTCGGGGACAAGAGACCCAGTACTTC
CASSESFRGQETQYF
>TRBJ1-1|TRBD1|TRBV6-5|.
TGTGCCAGCATGGGGACAGGGTATACTGAAGCTTTCTTT
CASMGTGYTEAFF
>TRBJ2-5|.|TRBV4-1|.
TGCGCCAGCAGCCAAGGGGTTACCGGCAGGGTCCAAGAGACCCAGTACTTC
CASSQGVTGRVQETQYF
>TRBJ1-1|.|TRBV6-5|.
TGTGCCAGCAGTCACCTGCAGGGGACTGAAGCTTTCTTT
CASSHLQGTEAFF
>TRBJ1-6|TRBD1|TRBV7-9|few
TGTGCCAGCAGCTTATTTATAGGACAGGGGGAAATCTCACCCCTCCACTTT
CASSLFIGQGEISPLHF
>TRBJ2-3|TRBD2|TRBV4-3|.
TGCGCCAGCAGCTACCGTAGCGGGGGTGCGACAGATACGCAGTATTTT
CASSYRSGGATDTQYF